Listed below are T cell receptor beta chains from one sample, sequenced in a study of regulatory T cells in long-lasting Graves disease. TCRdb reprocessed the multiplex PCR reads via MiXCR and lists one record per CDR3 protein. Of some 370,000 distinct CDR3 sequences in the sample, less than 25% were seen once. The sequences come from peripheral blood mononuclear cells (PBMCs), collected when the disease was refractory, from a patient treated with antithyroid drugs. The receptors were sampled from a female donor with Graves disease. Each CDR3 is given with its conserved first and last residue.

v_call | cdr3_aa
TRBV11-2 | CASSLVGNPLEQYF
TRBV30 | CAWMTGDFHTEAFF
TRBV5-6 | CASSLGFETQYF
TRBV6-2/TRBV6-3 | CASSYEGGLAGFYNEQFF
TRBV5-1 | CASSPFGQGSYGYTF
TRBV19 | CASSEEYYGYTF
TRBV5-1 | CASSFTLAGTGDIQYF
TRBV3-1 | CASSLPGGNEQYF
TRBV19 | CASSILQGARETQYF
TRBV6-1 | CASRFGGTDTQYF